This record concerns one T cell receptor (beta chain) sequence. This entry comes from a study of CD8 T cells in Susac syndrome. RNA in amounts of about 0.5 to 1 ug was reverse transcribed with random hexamers. Each CDR3 protein gets one entry after TCRdb re-called the immunoSEQ multiplex PCR reads with MiXCR. The data contain about 210,000 distinct CDR3 sequences, 85% to 95% of them singletons. CD8+ and CD4+ T cells from blood underwent TCR beta sequencing, which was carried out in a high-throughput format. The CDR3 consists of 12 residues. Deletions cut 6 bases from V and 4 bases from J, with 12 bases between. Germline V gene sequence: CDR1 GTSNPN, CDR2 SVGIG (reference sequence).

The source is a human donor in good health. The sample comprised CD4+ T cells from PBMCs. This chain links TRBV30 with TRBJ1-1, with D tentatively TRBD1 (5 bases). The chain's CDR3 is CACRVSGTEAFF. The DNA of the CDR3 is TGTGCCTGCAGGGTATCGGGCACTGAAGCTTTCTTT.